The rows below give T cell receptor beta chains drawn from one sample of a study of beta chain features in type 1 diabetes. This table comes from immunoSEQ multiplex PCR, and its TCRdb copy is limited to in-frame clones, with some not included. The data contain 200,000 to 250,000 clones, approximately 10% of them seen just once; the ten biggest clones take up approximately 1.3%. Sequencing was performed on central memory CD4+ T cells from blood. Receptor source: a man younger than 35 in good health. CDR3s include the opening cysteine and the closing phenylalanine or tryptophan. The D gene is left open where the match is weak.

.,TRBV29-1,11,CSVEEASEQYF
TRBD2,TRBV7-3,15,CASSPERTSINEQFF
TRBD1,TRBV7-9,14,CASSLGQGTYEQYF
.,TRBV18,14,CASSPPARAYGYTF
.,TRBV30,15,CAWSAFERSGNTIYF
.,TRBV30,14,CARRELGPNEKLFF
TRBD2,TRBV2,16,CASSGSSGRNTDTQYF
.,TRBV10-3,15,CAISERRTESYEQYF
.,TRBV2,14,CASSRSRGGNEQFF
TRBD2,TRBV7-3,14,CASSLAVSYNEQFF
.,TRBV5-1,14,CASSPRTVYNEQFF
.,TRBV18,13,CASSPGRATEAFF